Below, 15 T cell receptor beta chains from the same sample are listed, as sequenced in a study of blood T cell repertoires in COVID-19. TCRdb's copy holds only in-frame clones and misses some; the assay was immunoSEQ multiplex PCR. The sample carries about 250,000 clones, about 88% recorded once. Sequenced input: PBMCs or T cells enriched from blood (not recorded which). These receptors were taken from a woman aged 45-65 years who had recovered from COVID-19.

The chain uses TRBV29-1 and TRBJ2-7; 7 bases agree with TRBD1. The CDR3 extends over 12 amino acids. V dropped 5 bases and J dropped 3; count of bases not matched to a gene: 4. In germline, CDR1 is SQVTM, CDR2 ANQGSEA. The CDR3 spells CSVMTGNYEQYF. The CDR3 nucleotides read TGCAGCGTTATGACAGGGAACTACGAGCAGTACTTC.

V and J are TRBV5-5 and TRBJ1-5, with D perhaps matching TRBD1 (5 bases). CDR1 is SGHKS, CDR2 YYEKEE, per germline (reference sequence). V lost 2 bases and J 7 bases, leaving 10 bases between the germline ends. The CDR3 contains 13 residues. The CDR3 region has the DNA TGTGCCAGCAGCTTATCAGGGCCCCAGCCCCAGCATTTT. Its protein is CASSLSGPQPQHF. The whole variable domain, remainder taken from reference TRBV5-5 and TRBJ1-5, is DAGVTQSPTHLIKTRGQQVTLRCSPISGHKSVSWYQQVLGQGPQFIFQYYEKEERGRGNFPDRFSARQFPNYSSELNVNALLLGDSALYLCASSLSGPQPQHFGDGTRLSIL.

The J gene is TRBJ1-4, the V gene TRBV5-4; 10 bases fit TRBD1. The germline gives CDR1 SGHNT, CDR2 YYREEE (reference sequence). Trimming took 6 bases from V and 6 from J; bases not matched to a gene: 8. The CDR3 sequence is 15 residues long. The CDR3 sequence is CASTRGGTGDEKLFF. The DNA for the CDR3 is TGTGCCAGCACCCGGGGTGGGACAGGGGATGAAAAACTGTTTTTT.

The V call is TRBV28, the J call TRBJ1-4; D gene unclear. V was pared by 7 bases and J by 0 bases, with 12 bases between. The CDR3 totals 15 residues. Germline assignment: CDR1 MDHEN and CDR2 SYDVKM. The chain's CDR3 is CASTPSRSTNEKLFF. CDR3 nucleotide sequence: TGTGCCAGCACCCCCAGCAGGTCAACTAATGAAAAACTGTTTTTT.

CDR3 DNA sequence: TGCGCCAGCAGCCAAGACCCACTCCGGGGGGTTAACTCACCCCTCCACTTT. Protein: CASSQDPLRGVNSPLHF. The chain is built from TRBV4-3 and TRBJ1-6; possible D gene TRBD1, 5 bases. The CDR3 extends over 17 amino acids. Germline V gives CDR1 LGHNA, CDR2 YSLEER. V dropped 0 bases and J dropped 10 bases, with 19 bases sitting between them.

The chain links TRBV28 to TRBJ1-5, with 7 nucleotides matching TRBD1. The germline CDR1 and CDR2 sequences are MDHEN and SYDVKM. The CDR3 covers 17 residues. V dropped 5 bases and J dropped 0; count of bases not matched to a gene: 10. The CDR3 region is CASSPPRDRSSNQPQHF. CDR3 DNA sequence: TGTGCCAGCAGTCCCCCGAGGGACAGATCTAGCAATCAGCCCCAGCATTTT.

The CDR3 sequence: CASSQVTQGAYEQYF. In nucleotides, the CDR3 is TGTGCCAGCAGCCAAGTTACACAGGGGGCTTACGAGCAGTACTTC. J is TRBJ2-7 and V is TRBV3-1 (or the pseudogene TRBV3-2); 9 bases line up with TRBD1. The CDR3 spans 15 residues. Germline CDR1 and CDR2: LGHDT and YNNKEL (reference sequence). V lost 1 base to trimming and J lost 4 bases; unmatched junction nucleotides: 5.

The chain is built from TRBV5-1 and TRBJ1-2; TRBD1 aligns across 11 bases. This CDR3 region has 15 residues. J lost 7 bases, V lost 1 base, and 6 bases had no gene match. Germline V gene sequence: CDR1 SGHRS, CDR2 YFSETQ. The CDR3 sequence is CASSLQGQGASGYTF. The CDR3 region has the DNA TGCGCCAGCAGCTTGCAAGGACAGGGGGCGTCTGGCTACACCTTC.

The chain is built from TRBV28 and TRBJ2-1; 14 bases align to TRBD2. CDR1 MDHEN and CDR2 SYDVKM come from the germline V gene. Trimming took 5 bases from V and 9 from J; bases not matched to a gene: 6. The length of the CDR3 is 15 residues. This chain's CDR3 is CASSKTSGRGSEQFF. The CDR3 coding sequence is TGTGCCAGCAGTAAGACTAGCGGGAGGGGGAGTGAGCAGTTCTTC.

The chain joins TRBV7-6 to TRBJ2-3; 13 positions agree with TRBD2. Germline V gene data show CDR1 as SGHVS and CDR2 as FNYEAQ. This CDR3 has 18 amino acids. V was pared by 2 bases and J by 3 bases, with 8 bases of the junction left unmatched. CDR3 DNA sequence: TGTGCCAGCAGCTTAACGTGGGGGACTAGCGGGACGACAGATACGCAGTATTTT. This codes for CASSLTWGTSGTTDTQYF. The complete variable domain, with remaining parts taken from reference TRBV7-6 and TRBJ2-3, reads GAGVSQSPRYKVTKRGQDVALRCDPISGHVSLYWYRQALGQGPEFLTYFNYEAQQDKSGLPNDRFSAERPEGSISTLTIQRTEQRDSAMYRCASSLTWGTSGTTDTQYFGPGTRLTVL.

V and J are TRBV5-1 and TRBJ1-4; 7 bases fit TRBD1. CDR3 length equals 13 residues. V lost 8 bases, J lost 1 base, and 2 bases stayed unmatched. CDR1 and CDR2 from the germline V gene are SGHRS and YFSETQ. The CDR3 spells CASRQGTNEKLFF. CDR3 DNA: TGCGCCAGTCGACAGGGAACTAATGAAAAACTGTTTTTT.

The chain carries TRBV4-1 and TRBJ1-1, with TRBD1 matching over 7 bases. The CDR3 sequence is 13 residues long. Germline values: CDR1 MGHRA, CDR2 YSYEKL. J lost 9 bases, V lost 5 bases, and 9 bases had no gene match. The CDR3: CASSWRTGEKAFF. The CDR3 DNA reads TGCGCCAGCAGCTGGAGGACAGGAGAGAAAGCTTTCTTT.

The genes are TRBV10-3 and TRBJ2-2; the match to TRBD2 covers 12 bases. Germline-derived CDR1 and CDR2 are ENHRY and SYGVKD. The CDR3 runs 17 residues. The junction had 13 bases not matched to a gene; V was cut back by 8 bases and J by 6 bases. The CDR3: CAISMLAGGVDAGELFF. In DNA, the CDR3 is TGTGCCATCTCAATGCTAGCGGGAGGGGTGGACGCCGGGGAGCTGTTTTTT.

The CDR3 DNA follows: TGTGCCAGCAGCTTAGAAATGACAGACTATGGCTACACCTTC. Its protein is CASSLEMTDYGYTF. V usage is TRBV7-2 and J usage is TRBJ1-2, with a tentative D call TRBD1 (5 bases). Trimming removed 1 base at V and 3 bases at J, with 9 bases between. The germline gives CDR1 SGHTA, CDR2 FQGNSA. This CDR3 region has 14 residues.

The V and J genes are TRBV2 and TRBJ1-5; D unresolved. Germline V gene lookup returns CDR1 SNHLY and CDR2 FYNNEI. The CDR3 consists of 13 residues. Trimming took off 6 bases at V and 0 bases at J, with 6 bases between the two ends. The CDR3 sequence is CASRDYSNQPQHF. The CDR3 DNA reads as TGTGCCAGCAGGGACTATAGCAATCAGCCCCAGCATTTT.